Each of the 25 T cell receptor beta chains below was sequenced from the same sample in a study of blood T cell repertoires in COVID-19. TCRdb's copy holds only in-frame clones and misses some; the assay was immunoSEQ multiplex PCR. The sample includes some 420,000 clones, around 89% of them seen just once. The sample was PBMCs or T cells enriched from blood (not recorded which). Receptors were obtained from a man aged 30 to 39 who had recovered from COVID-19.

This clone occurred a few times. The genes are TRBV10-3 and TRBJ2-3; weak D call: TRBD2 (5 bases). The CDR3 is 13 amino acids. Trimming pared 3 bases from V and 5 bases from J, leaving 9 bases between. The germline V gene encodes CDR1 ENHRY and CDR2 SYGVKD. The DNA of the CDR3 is TGTGCCATCAGTGAACTTGCGGGAGATACGCAGTATTTT. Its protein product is CAISELAGDTQYF.

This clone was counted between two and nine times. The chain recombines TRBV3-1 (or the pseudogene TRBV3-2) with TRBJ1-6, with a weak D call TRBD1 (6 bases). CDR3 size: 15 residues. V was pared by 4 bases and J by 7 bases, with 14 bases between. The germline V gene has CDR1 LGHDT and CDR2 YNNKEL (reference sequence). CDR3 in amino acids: CASSRGQNQNSPLHF. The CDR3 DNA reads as TGTGCCAGCAGCCGTGGACAGAACCAGAATTCACCCCTCCACTTT.

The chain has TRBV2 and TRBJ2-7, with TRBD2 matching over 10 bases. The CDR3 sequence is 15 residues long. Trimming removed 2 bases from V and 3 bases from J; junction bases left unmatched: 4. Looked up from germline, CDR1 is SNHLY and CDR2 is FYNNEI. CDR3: CASSETVAGGYEQYF. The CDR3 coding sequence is TGTGCCAGCAGTGAAACGGTAGCGGGAGGCTACGAGCAGTACTTC.

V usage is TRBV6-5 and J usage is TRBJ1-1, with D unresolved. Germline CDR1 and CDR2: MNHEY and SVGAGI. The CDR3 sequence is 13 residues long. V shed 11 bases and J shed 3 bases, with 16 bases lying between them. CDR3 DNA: TGTGCCGCCCTCAGAGGGCCGGACACTGAAGCTTTCTTT. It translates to CAALRGPDTEAFF.

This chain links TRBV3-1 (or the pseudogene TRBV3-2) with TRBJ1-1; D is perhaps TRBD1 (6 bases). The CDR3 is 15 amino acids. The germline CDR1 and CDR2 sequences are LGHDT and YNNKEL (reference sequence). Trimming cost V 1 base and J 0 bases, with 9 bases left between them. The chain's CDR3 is CASSQGDTMNTEAFF. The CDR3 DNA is TGTGCCAGCAGCCAAGGGGACACAATGAACACTGAAGCTTTCTTT.

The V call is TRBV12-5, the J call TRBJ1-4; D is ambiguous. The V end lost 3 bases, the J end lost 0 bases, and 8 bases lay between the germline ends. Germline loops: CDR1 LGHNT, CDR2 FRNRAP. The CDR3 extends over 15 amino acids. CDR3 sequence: CASGLRVATNEKLFF. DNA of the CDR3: TGTGCTAGTGGTTTAAGAGTTGCAACTAATGAAAAACTGTTTTTT. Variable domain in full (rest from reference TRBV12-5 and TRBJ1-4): DARVTQTPRHKVTEMGQEVTMRCQPILGHNTVFWYRQTMMQGLELLAYFRNRAPLDDSGMPKDRFSAEMPDATLATLKIQPSEPRDSAVYFCASGLRVATNEKLFFGSGTQLSVL.

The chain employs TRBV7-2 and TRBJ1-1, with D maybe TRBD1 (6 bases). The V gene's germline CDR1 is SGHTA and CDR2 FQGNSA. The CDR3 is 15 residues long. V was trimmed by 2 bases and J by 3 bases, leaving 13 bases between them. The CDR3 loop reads CASSLRGGGHTEAFF. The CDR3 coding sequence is TGTGCCAGCAGCTTACGGGGGGGCGGACACACTGAAGCTTTCTTT.

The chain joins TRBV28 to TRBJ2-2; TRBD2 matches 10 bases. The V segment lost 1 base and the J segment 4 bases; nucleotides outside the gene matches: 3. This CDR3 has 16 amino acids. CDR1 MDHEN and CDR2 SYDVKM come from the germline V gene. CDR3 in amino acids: CASSLSSGSGTGELFF. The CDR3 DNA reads TGTGCCAGCAGTTTATCTAGCGGGAGTGGCACCGGGGAGCTGTTTTTT. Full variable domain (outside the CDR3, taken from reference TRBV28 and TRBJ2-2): DVKVTQSSRYLVKRTGEKVFLECVQDMDHENMFWYRQDPGLGLRLIYFSYDVKMKEKGDIPEGYSVSREKKERFSLILESASTNQTSMYLCASSLSSGSGTGELFFGEGSRLTVL.

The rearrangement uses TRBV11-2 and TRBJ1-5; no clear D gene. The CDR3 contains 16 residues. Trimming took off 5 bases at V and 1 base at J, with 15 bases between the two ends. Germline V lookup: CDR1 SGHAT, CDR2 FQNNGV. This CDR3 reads CASSPVGGRSNQPQHF. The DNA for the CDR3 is TGTGCCAGCAGCCCCGTCGGCGGCAGAAGCAATCAGCCCCAGCATTTT.

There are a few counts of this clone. CDR3 in DNA: TGTGCCAGCAGTTTTCCCTCTGGGACTGGTAATTCACCCCTCCACTTT. Its translation: CASSFPSGTGNSPLHF. The chain joins TRBV28 to TRBJ1-6; possible D gene TRBD1, 5 bases. The CDR3 spans 16 residues. V was pared by 3 bases and J by 6 bases, with 15 bases between. From germline, CDR1 is MDHEN and CDR2 SYDVKM.

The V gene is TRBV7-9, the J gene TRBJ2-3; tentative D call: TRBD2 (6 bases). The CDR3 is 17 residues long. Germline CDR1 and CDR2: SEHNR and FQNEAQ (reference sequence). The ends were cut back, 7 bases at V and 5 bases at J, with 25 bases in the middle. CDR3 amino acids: CASTLPGEVVHRDTQYF. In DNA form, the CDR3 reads TGTGCCAGCACCCTACCGGGGGAGGTTGTCCATAGAGATACGCAGTATTTT.

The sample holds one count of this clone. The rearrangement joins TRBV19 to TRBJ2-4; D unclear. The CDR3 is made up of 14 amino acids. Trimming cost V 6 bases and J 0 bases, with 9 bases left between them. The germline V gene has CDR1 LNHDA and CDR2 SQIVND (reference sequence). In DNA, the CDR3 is TGTGCCAGTAGACAGAACTTAGCCAAAAACATTCAGTACTTC. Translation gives CASRQNLAKNIQYF.

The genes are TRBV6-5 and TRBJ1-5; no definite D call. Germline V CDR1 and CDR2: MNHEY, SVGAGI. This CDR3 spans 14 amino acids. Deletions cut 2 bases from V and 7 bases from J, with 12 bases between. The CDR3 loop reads CASSYERSSQPQHF. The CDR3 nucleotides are TGTGCCAGCAGTTACGAGAGGTCGAGCCAGCCCCAGCATTTT.

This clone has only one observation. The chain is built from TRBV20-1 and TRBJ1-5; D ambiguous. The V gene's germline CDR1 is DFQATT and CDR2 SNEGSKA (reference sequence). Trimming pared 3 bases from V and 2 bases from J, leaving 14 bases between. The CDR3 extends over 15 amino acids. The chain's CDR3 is CSASTGISRNQPQHF. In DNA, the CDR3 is TGCAGTGCTAGTACGGGGATCTCGCGCAATCAGCCCCAGCATTTT.

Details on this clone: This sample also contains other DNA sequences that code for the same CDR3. The chain's CDR3 is CATSDLTSGDYNEQFF. CDR3 DNA sequence: TGTGCCACCAGTGATTTGACTAGCGGAGACTACAATGAGCAGTTCTTC. The V call is TRBV24-1, the J call TRBJ2-1; TRBD2 matches 8 bases. From germline, CDR1 is KGHDR and CDR2 SFDVKD. This CDR3 spans 16 amino acids. The trim removed 0 bases at V and 3 bases at J, leaving 3 bases unmatched.

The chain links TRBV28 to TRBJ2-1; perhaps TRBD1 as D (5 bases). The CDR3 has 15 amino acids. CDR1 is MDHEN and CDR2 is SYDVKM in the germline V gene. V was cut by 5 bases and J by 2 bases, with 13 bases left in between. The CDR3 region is CASSARTGPYNEQFF. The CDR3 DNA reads TGTGCCAGCAGTGCCCGCACAGGACCCTACAATGAGCAGTTCTTC.

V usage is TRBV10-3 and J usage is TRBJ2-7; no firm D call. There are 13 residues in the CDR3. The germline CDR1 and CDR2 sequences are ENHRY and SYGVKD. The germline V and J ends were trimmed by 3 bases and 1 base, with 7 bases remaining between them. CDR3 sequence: CAISDTSSYEQYF. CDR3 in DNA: TGTGCCATCAGTGACACCAGTTCCTACGAGCAGTACTTC.

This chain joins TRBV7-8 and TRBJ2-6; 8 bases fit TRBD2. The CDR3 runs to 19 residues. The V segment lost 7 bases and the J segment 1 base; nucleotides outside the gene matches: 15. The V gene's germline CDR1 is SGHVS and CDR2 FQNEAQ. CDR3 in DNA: TGTGCCAGCACCAACGACCGGGGGGGGCGTGGGTCTGGGGCCAACGTCCTGACTTTC. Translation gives CASTNDRGGRGSGANVLTF. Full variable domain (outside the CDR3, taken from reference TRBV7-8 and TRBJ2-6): GAGVSQSPRYKVAKRGQDVALRCDPISGHVSLFWYQQALGQGPEFLTYFQNEAQLDKSGLPSDRFFAERPEGSVSTLKIQRTQQEDSAVYLCASTNDRGGRGSGANVLTFGAGSRLTVL.

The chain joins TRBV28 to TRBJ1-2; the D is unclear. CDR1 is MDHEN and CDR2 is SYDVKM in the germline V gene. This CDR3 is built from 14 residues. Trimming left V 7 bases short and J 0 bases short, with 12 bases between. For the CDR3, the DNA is TGTGCCAGCACCTCCCCAGATACTAACTATGGCTACACCTTC. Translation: CASTSPDTNYGYTF.

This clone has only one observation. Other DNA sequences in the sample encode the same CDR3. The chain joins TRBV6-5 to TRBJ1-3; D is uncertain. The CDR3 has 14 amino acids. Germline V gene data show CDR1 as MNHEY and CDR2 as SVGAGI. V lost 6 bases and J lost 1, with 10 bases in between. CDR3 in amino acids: CASRDTASGNTIYF. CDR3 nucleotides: TGTGCCAGCAGAGACACAGCTTCTGGAAACACCATATATTTT.

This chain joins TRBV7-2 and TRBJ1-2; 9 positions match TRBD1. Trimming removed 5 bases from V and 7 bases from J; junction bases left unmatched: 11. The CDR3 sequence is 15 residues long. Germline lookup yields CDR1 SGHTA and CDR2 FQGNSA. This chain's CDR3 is CASSDWDREYGGYTF. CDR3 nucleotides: TGTGCCAGCAGCGACTGGGACAGGGAGTATGGTGGCTACACCTTC.

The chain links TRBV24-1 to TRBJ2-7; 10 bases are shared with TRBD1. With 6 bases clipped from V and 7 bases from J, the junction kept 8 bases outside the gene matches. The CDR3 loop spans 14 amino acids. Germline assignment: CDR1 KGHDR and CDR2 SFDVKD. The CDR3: CATSPGQGLREQYF. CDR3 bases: TGTGCCACCAGTCCGGGACAGGGGTTGCGGGAGCAGTACTTC.

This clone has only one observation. CDR3 region: CASSSSGTVNTEAFF. The CDR3 nucleotides are TGTGCCAGCAGCTCCTCCGGGACAGTGAACACTGAAGCTTTCTTT. The chain carries TRBV7-2 and TRBJ1-1; 7 nucleotides agree with TRBD1. The CDR3 spans 15 residues. The V and J ends lost 4 bases and 0 bases, in that order; junction bases with no gene match: 5. Germline values: CDR1 SGHTA, CDR2 FQGNSA.

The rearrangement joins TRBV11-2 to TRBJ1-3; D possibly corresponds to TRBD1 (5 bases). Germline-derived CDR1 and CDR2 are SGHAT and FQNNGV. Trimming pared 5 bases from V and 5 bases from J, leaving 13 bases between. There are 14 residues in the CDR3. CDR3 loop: CASSPDSNRNTIYF. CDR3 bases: TGTGCCAGCAGCCCCGACAGTAATAGAAACACCATATATTTT.

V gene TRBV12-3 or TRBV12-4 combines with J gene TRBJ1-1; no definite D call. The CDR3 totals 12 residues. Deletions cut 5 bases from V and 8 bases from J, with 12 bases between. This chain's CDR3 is CASSPIVLEAFF. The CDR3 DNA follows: TGTGCCAGCAGTCCAATTGTACTGGAAGCTTTCTTT.